These 15 T cell receptor beta chains originate from one sample sequenced in a study of cytomegalovirus exposure and HLA in healthy donors. The PCR contained 60 Vbeta and 13 Jbeta primers. Produced via immunoSEQ multiplex PCR; TCRdb's table is partial and in-frame only. The sample shows about 140,000 clones, 76% of them seen only once. The sample comprised PBMCs. The receptors here all came from a man aged 35-49 years in good health and CMV-seronegative.

This chain joins TRBV7-2 and TRBJ1-2; TRBD1 aligns across 7 bases. This CDR3 spans 16 amino acids. CDR1 SGHTA and CDR2 FQGNSA come from the germline V gene. V shed 3 bases, J shed 10 bases, and the junction held 17 bases outside the gene matches. The CDR3 DNA follows: TGTGCCAGCAGCTTCTTACAGGGGTCCCCTCCCGAAATCTACACCTTC. Translated: CASSFLQGSPPEIYTF.

J is TRBJ2-3 and V is TRBV13; D not resolved. This CDR3 contains 16 residues. Germline CDR1 PRHDT, CDR2 FYEKMQ (reference sequence). With 2 bases removed from V and 0 bases from J, the gap between germline ends came to 12 bases. CDR3 in amino acids: CASSLSRQPSTDTQYF. The CDR3 bases are TGTGCCAGCAGCTTAAGCAGGCAACCTAGCACAGATACGCAGTATTTT. Based on the CDR3 plus reference TRBV13 and TRBJ2-3, the full variable domain is AAGVIQSPRHLIKEKRETATLKCYPIPRHDTVYWYQQGPGQDPQFLISFYEKMQSDKGSIPDRFSAQQFSDYHSELNMSSLELGDSALYFCASSLSRQPSTDTQYFGPGTRLTVL.

The V call is TRBV6-1, the J call TRBJ1-5; D unresolved. V was pared by 3 bases and J by 0 bases, with 9 bases between. The CDR3 totals 15 residues. The germline gives CDR1 MNHNS, CDR2 SASEGT. DNA of the CDR3: TGTGCCAGCAGTGATGTAGTGCATAGCAATCAGCCCCAGCATTTT. Translated: CASSDVVHSNQPQHF.

The genes are TRBV6-5 and TRBJ2-2, with TRBD2 matching 12 bases. This CDR3 has 16 residues. CDR1 MNHEY and CDR2 SVGAGI come from the germline V gene. Trimming took 2 bases from V and 6 from J; bases not matched to a gene: 4. The chain's CDR3 is CASSYLAGGPPGELFF. DNA for the CDR3: TGTGCCAGCAGTTACCTAGCGGGAGGGCCCCCCGGGGAGCTGTTTTTT.

The chain is built from TRBV5-6 and TRBJ2-5; D perhaps matches TRBD1 (6 bases). V was shortened by 4 bases and J by 3 bases, with 13 bases between the two germline ends. CDR3 size: 14 residues. Germline V gene lookup returns CDR1 SGHDT and CDR2 YYEEEE. The CDR3 DNA is TGTGCCAGCAGCGTCAGGGCAGGGGAAGAGACCCAGTACTTC. Protein sequence: CASSVRAGEETQYF.

The chain employs TRBV30 and TRBJ1-1, with 8 bases fitting TRBD1. Germline V gene data show CDR1 as GTSNPN and CDR2 as SVGIG (reference sequence). The V gene end was trimmed by 5 bases and the J gene end by 0 bases; junction bases not matched to a gene: 14. This CDR3 region has 17 residues. CDR3 sequence (DNA): TGTGCCTGGGGGGACGGGACAGGTCCGTTAATGAACACTGAAGCTTTCTTT. It yields the protein CAWGDGTGPLMNTEAFF. Supplemented by reference TRBV30 and TRBJ1-1, the full variable domain reads SQTIHQWPATLVQPVGSPLSLECTVEGTSNPNLYWYRQAAGRGLQLLFYSVGIGQISSEVPQNLSASRPQDRQFILSSKKLLLSDSGFYLCAWGDGTGPLMNTEAFFGQGTRLTVV.

J is TRBJ1-2 and V is TRBV2; D not certain. The CDR3 loop spans 14 amino acids. The V and J ends lost 1 base and 7 bases respectively, with 13 bases between them. Per germline, CDR1 SNHLY and CDR2 FYNNEI. The CDR3 spells CASSEVREVVGYTF. The CDR3 DNA reads as TGTGCCAGCAGTGAAGTAAGGGAGGTGGTTGGCTACACCTTC. Together with reference TRBV2 and TRBJ1-2, the CDR3 gives the full variable domain: EPEVTQTPSHQVTQMGQEVILRCVPISNHLYFYWYRQILGQKVEFLVSFYNNEISEKSEIFDDQFSVERPDGSNFTLKIRSTKLEDSAMYFCASSEVREVVGYTFGSGTRLTVV.

This clone was picked up one time. Sequence at one end of the junction differs from germline and may be a read error. V gene TRBV13 combines with J gene TRBJ2-7; D is undetermined. The CDR3 covers 14 residues. Per the germline V gene, CDR1 is PRHDT and CDR2 is FYEKMQ (reference sequence). The DNA of the CDR3 is TGTGCCAGCAGCCCGGAAGGCGACTCCCACGAGCAGTACTTC. Its translation is CASSPEGDSHEQYF.

This sequence joins TRBV18 and TRBJ1-1, with 12 positions matching TRBD1. V lost 4 bases, J lost 4 bases, and 16 bases stayed unmatched. CDR3 length: 19 residues. Germline V lookup: CDR1 KGHSH, CDR2 LQKENI. CDR3 nucleotide sequence: TGTGCCAGCTCACTCGCCGGGACAGGGGGCGCTGGGATCGCCACTGAAGCTTTCTTT. Amino acid sequence: CASSLAGTGGAGIATEAFF.

This chain links TRBV19 with TRBJ1-1; 7 nucleotides agree with TRBD1. Germline values: CDR1 LNHDA, CDR2 SQIVND (reference sequence). This CDR3 has 13 residues. Trimming at V came to 9 bases and at J to 5 bases, leaving 9 bases not matched to a gene. DNA of the CDR3: TGTGCCAGCAGCCTTGACAGGGAAACTGAAGCTTTCTTT. This gives the protein CASSLDRETEAFF.

In the case of this clone: Other DNA variants within this sample encode the same CDR3. The chain carries TRBV18 and TRBJ2-7, with D perhaps matching TRBD1 (5 bases). CDR1 is KGHSH and CDR2 is LQKENI in the germline V gene. The CDR3 runs to 15 residues. The V gene lost 1 base and the J gene lost 4 bases, with 14 bases spanning the gap. CDR3 amino acids: CASSPQGPSKYEQYF. CDR3 coding DNA: TGTGCCAGCTCACCACAGGGGCCGTCCAAATACGAGCAGTACTTC.

This sequence joins TRBV27 and TRBJ2-6, with TRBD1 as a possible D gene (6 bases). This CDR3 comprises 18 residues. Trimming took off 7 bases at V and 1 base at J, with 20 bases between the two ends. Per the germline V gene, CDR1 is MNHEY and CDR2 is SMNVEV (reference sequence). CDR3 sequence reads: CASTRGRGDVSGANVLTF. Here the CDR3 DNA reads TGTGCCAGCACCCGCGGCAGGGGCGATGTATCTGGGGCCAACGTCCTGACTTTC.

This chain joins TRBV6-4 and TRBJ2-5, with unresolved D. Germline values: CDR1 MRHNA, CDR2 SNTAGT. The CDR3 covers 13 residues. V lost 3 bases and J lost 5, with 10 bases in between. CDR3 nucleotides: TGTGCCAGCAGTGAGACTTTTCTGGAGACCCAGTACTTC. Residues: CASSETFLETQYF.

The genes are TRBV19 and TRBJ2-1; D perhaps matches TRBD2 (5 bases). This CDR3 is 15 amino acids long. Germline V gene sequence: CDR1 LNHDA, CDR2 SQIVND (reference sequence). V shed 3 bases and J shed 6 bases, with 15 bases lying between them. The CDR3 sequence is CASSIQAGTSNEQFF. CDR3 DNA sequence: TGTGCCAGTAGTATCCAGGCGGGTACTTCCAATGAGCAGTTCTTC.

About this clone itself: A far larger clone lies a single base away; this is likely a read error. V usage is TRBV6-4 and J usage is TRBJ2-1; 9 bases match TRBD2. This CDR3 comprises 13 residues. Germline values: CDR1 MRHNA, CDR2 SNTAGT. Trimming took 4 bases from V and 5 from J; bases not matched to a gene: 0. The CDR3 DNA reads as TGTGCCAGCAGTGCTAGCGGGAACAATGAGCAGTTCTTC. Encoded protein: CASSASGNNEQFF.